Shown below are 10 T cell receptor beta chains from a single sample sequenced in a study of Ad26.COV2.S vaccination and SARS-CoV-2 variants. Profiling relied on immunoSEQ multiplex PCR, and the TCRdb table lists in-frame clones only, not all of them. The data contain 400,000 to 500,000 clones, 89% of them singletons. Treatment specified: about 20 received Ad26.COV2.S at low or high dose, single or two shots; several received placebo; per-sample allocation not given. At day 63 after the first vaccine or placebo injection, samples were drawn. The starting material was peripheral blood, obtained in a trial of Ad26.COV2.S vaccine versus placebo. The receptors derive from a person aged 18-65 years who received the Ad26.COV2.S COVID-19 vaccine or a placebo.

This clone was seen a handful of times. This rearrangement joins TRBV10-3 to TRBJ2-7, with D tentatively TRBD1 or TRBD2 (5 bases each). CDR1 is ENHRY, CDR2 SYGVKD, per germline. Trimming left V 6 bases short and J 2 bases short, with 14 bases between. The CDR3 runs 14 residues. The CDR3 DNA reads TGTGCCATCAGCGCCGGGACGGTAACCTACGAGCAGTACTTC. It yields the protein CAISAGTVTYEQYF.

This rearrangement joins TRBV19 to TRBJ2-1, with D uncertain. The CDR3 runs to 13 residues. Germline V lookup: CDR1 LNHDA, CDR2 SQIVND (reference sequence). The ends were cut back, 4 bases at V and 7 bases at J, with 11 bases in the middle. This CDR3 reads CASSKDLRNEQFF. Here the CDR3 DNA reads TGTGCCAGTAGTAAGGACCTCCGGAATGAGCAGTTCTTC.

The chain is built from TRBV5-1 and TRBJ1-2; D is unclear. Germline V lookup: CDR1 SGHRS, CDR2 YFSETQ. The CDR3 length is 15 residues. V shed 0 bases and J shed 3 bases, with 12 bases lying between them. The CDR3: CASSLGPLWDYGYTF. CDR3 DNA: TGCGCCAGCAGCTTGGGACCCCTCTGGGACTATGGCTACACCTTC.

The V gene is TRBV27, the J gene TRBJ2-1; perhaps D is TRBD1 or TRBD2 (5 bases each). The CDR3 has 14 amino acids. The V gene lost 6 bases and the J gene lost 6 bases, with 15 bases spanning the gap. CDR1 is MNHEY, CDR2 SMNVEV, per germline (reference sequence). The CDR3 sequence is CASRVAGGPNEQFF. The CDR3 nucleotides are TGTGCCAGCAGAGTCGCTGGGGGTCCCAATGAGCAGTTCTTC.

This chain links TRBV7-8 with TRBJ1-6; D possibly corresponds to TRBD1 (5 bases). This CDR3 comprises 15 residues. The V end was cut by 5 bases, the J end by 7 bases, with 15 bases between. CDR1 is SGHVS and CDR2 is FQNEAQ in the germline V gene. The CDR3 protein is CASSLYPGPNSPLHF. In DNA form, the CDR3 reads TGTGCCAGCAGCCTATATCCGGGACCGAATTCACCCCTCCACTTT.

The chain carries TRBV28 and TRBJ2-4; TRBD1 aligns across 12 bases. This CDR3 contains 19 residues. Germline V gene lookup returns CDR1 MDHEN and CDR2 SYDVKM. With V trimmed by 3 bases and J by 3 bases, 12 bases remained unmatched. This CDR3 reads CASSLFLSGQGAHKNIQYF. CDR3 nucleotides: TGTGCCAGCAGTTTGTTTCTGTCGGGACAGGGGGCTCACAAAAACATTCAGTACTTC. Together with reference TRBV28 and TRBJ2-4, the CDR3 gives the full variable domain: DVKVTQSSRYLVKRTGEKVFLECVQDMDHENMFWYRQDPGLGLRLIYFSYDVKMKEKGDIPEGYSVSREKKERFSLILESASTNQTSMYLCASSLFLSGQGAHKNIQYFGAGTRLSVL.

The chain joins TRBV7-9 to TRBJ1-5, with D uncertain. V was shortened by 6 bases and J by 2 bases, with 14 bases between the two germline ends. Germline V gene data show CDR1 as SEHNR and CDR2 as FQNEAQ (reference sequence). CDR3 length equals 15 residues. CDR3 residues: CASSPLGHRNQPQHF. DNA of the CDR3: TGTGCCAGCAGTCCACTAGGCCATCGCAATCAGCCCCAGCATTTT.

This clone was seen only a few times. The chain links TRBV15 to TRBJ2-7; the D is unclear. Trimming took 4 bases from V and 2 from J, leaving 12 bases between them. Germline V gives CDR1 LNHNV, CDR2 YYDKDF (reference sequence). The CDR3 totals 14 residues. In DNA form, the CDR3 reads TGTGCCACCAGCAAAGACCTCCGCGCCTACGAGCAGTACGTC. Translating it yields CATSKDLRAYEQYV.

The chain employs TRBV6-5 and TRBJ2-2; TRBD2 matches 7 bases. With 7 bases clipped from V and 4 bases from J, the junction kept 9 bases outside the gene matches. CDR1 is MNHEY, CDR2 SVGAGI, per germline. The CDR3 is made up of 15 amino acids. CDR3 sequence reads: CASTGLVYITGELFF. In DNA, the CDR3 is TGTGCCAGCACCGGACTAGTTTATATCACCGGGGAGCTGTTTTTT.

CDR3 sequence: CASSQGLDDEQFF. The CDR3 DNA reads TGTGCCAGCAGTCAGGGACTGGACGATGAGCAGTTCTTC. The V call is TRBV7-3, the J call TRBJ2-1, with D tentatively TRBD2 (6 bases). The germline CDR1 and CDR2 sequences are SGHTA and FQGTGA. There are 13 residues in the CDR3. V lost 6 bases and J lost 8, with 14 bases in between.